A single sample is the source of the 5 T cell receptor beta chains below, sequenced in a study of T cell responses to AZD1222 COVID-19 vaccine. TCRdb keeps only in-frame clones here, not all; method: immunoSEQ multiplex PCR. Among approximately 150,000 clones listed, approximately 91% were seen once. Source: peripheral blood, taken 28 days after the second AZD1222 dose. These receptors all stem from an adult who received the AZD1222 COVID-19 vaccine.

This rearrangement joins TRBV5-1 to TRBJ1-3; D gene unclear. The CDR3 contains 15 residues. Germline-derived CDR1 and CDR2 are SGHRS and YFSETQ. V lost 5 bases to trimming and J lost 2 bases, with 14 bases between them. CDR3 DNA: TGCGCCAGCAGACCCCTCCTGACCCCTGGAAACACCATATATTTT. Its translation is CASRPLLTPGNTIYF. Full variable domain (remainder filled in from reference TRBV5-1 and TRBJ1-3): KAGVTQTPRYLIKTRGQQVTLSCSPISGHRSVSWYQQTPGQGLQFLFEYFSETQRNKGNFPGRFSGRQFSNSRSEMNVSTLELGDSALYLCASRPLLTPGNTIYFGEGSWLTVV.

V gene TRBV18 combines with J gene TRBJ1-2; 7 nucleotides line up with TRBD1. Germline CDR1 and CDR2: KGHSH and LQKENI. CDR3 length: 14 residues. V lost 5 bases, J lost 2 bases, and 5 bases stayed unmatched. CDR3 sequence reads: CASSAQGQNYGYTF. The CDR3 DNA sequence: TGTGCCAGCTCAGCACAGGGACAGAACTATGGCTACACCTTC.

The rearrangement uses TRBV5-1 and TRBJ2-1; TRBD2 matches at 10 bases. The germline V gene encodes CDR1 SGHRS and CDR2 YFSETQ. The length of the CDR3 is 17 residues. V was pared by 0 bases and J by 5 bases, with 8 bases of the junction left unmatched. The CDR3 is CASSLGSTSGTDNEQFF. DNA of the CDR3: TGCGCCAGCAGCTTGGGGAGTACTAGCGGGACTGACAATGAGCAGTTCTTC.

This sequence joins TRBV7-8 and TRBJ2-5; TRBD1 or TRBD2 may be the D gene (6 bases each). The CDR3 consists of 14 residues. Trimming took off 0 bases at V and 9 bases at J, with 14 bases between the two ends. Germline-derived CDR1 and CDR2 are SGHVS and FQNEAQ. The CDR3 loop reads CASSLAGGPESQYF. In DNA, the CDR3 is TGTGCCAGCAGCTTAGCGGGGGGCCCGGAGTCCCAGTACTTC.

This chain's CDR3 is CASSPWGGTNEKLFF. The CDR3 nucleotides are TGTGCCAGCAGCCCATGGGGCGGAACTAATGAAAAACTGTTTTTT. This sequence joins TRBV2 and TRBJ1-4; weak D call: TRBD1 (5 bases). V was cut by 6 bases and J by 1 base, with 12 bases left in between. CDR3 length: 15 residues. Germline values: CDR1 SNHLY, CDR2 FYNNEI.